Below are 21 T cell receptor beta chains sequenced from a single sample in a study of cytomegalovirus exposure and HLA in healthy donors. It was with 60 Vbeta and 13 Jbeta primers that the PCR ran. Clones were read by immunoSEQ multiplex PCR, and TCRdb kept only the in-frame ones, dropping some. The table shows around 170,000 clones, with 65% to 80% occurring only once. Sequencing was done on a sample of PBMCs. The receptors come from a woman in her thirties or forties in good health and CMV-seropositive.

This clone was detected a few times. The chain recombines TRBV7-8 with TRBJ2-7; 10 nucleotides line up with TRBD2. Germline V gene sequence: CDR1 SGHVS, CDR2 FQNEAQ. Unmatched junction bases numbered 13, after V lost 5 bases and J lost 6 bases. The CDR3 covers 16 residues. This chain's CDR3 is CASSATRVASGGEQYF. The DNA for the CDR3 is TGTGCCAGCAGCGCAACCCGCGTGGCTAGCGGGGGCGAGCAGTACTTC.

The chain links TRBV6-1 to TRBJ1-2; 9 positions agree with TRBD1. Per the germline V gene, CDR1 is MNHNS and CDR2 is SASEGT. V lost 6 bases to trimming and J lost 6 bases; unmatched junction nucleotides: 5. CDR3 length: 13 amino acids. The CDR3 DNA sequence: TGTGCCAGCAGGGTGACAGGGGGTAATGGCTACACCTTC. This translates into CASRVTGGNGYTF.

The chain is built from TRBV30 and TRBJ2-7; D is perhaps TRBD1 (6 bases). The V end lost 3 bases, the J end lost 0 bases, and 12 bases lay between the germline ends. Germline loops: CDR1 GTSNPN, CDR2 SVGIG (reference sequence). The CDR3 loop spans 14 amino acids. CDR3 DNA sequence: TGTGCCTGGAGCGGATGGGACACCTCCTACGAGCAGTACTTC. Residues: CAWSGWDTSYEQYF.

As concerns this clone: A junction end diverges from the germline sequence, so it may reflect a read error. The V call is TRBV5-1, the J call TRBJ2-2; D may be TRBD2 (6 bases). The CDR3 is 15 residues long. CDR1 is SGHRS, CDR2 YFSETQ, per germline. This chain's CDR3 is CASSSGTEHTRELFF. CDR3 bases: TGCGCCAGCAGCTCCGGGACTGAACACACCCGGGAGCTGTTTTTT.

J is TRBJ2-5 and V is TRBV5-1; tentative D call: TRBD2 (6 bases). Per the germline V gene, CDR1 is SGHRS and CDR2 is YFSETQ. V was cut by 4 bases and J by 1 base, with 11 bases left in between. There are 14 residues in the CDR3. For the CDR3, the DNA is TGCGCCAGCAGCGTTAGCGGAGTCCAAGAGACCCAGTACTTC. Its protein is CASSVSGVQETQYF.

V and J are TRBV2 and TRBJ1-1, with 7 bases aligning to TRBD1. Germline CDR1 and CDR2: SNHLY and FYNNEI. This CDR3 comprises 13 residues. Trimming at V came to 8 bases and at J to 7 bases, leaving 10 bases not matched to a gene. CDR3 nucleotide sequence: TGTGCCAGCGAGGGACAGCCCCAGGGTGAAGCTTTCTTT. It is translated as CASEGQPQGEAFF.

The chain carries TRBV29-1 and TRBJ2-7, with D possibly TRBD1 on 5 matching bases. Looked up from germline, CDR1 is SQVTM and CDR2 is ANQGSEA. Trimming took 0 bases from V and 7 from J, leaving 10 bases between them. The CDR3 runs 12 residues. This CDR3 is CSVEDRVREQYF. The CDR3 DNA follows: TGCAGCGTTGAAGACAGGGTAAGGGAGCAGTACTTC.

This chain connects TRBV30 to TRBJ2-7, with 9 bases lining up with TRBD1. The CDR3 spans 13 residues. Germline values: CDR1 GTSNPN, CDR2 SVGIG (reference sequence). V shed 5 bases and J 9 bases; nucleotides not matched to a gene: 11. DNA for the CDR3: TGTGCCTGGGGGAGCGGACAGGGGACTGGGCAGTACTTC. Protein: CAWGSGQGTGQYF. The variable domain in full, with the rest retrieved from reference TRBV30 and TRBJ2-7, is SQTIHQWPATLVQPVGSPLSLECTVEGTSNPNLYWYRQAAGRGLQLLFYSVGIGQISSEVPQNLSASRPQDRQFILSSKKLLLSDSGFYLCAWGSGQGTGQYFGPGTRLTVT.

A remark on this clone: Other DNA sequences of this sample code for an identical CDR3. J is TRBJ1-6 and V is TRBV6-1, with a tentative D call TRBD1 (5 bases). The CDR3 is made up of 17 amino acids. V dropped 2 bases and J dropped 3 bases, with 14 bases sitting between them. Germline CDR1 reads MNHNS; CDR2 reads SASEGT. The CDR3 sequence is CASSEIGGTGYNSPLHF. The CDR3 coding sequence is TGTGCCAGCAGTGAAATCGGCGGGACCGGCTATAATTCACCCCTCCACTTT.

V and J are TRBV7-2 and TRBJ1-1; D unclear. Trimming cost V 0 bases and J 7 bases, with 18 bases left between them. CDR3 length equals 16 residues. Germline V lookup: CDR1 SGHTA, CDR2 FQGNSA. CDR3 nucleotide sequence: TGTGCCAGCAGCTTAGCAGGTTGGGCGGGCTCGAGTGAAGCTTTCTTT. Translation: CASSLAGWAGSSEAFF.

The chain employs TRBV5-1 and TRBJ2-2, with D maybe TRBD1 (5 bases). Trimming pared 2 bases from V and 6 bases from J, leaving 5 bases between. The CDR3 runs to 12 residues. The V gene's germline CDR1 is SGHRS and CDR2 YFSETQ. The CDR3 spells CASSLGAGELFF. Here the CDR3 DNA reads TGCGCCAGCAGCTTAGGGGCCGGGGAGCTGTTTTTT.

This chain links TRBV5-4 with TRBJ1-4; 9 bases match TRBD1. Germline trimming cut 9 bases from V and 5 bases from J; bases unmatched to any gene: 8. The CDR3 spans 14 residues. Germline-derived CDR1 and CDR2 are SGHNT and YYREEE (reference sequence). The CDR3 reads CATSRGTGNEKLFF. The CDR3 DNA sequence: TGTGCCACCTCACGGGGGACAGGGAATGAAAAACTGTTTTTT. Together with reference TRBV5-4 and TRBJ1-4, the CDR3 gives the full variable domain: ETGVTQSPTHLIKTRGQQVTLRCSSQSGHNTVSWYQQALGQGPQFIFQYYREEENGRGNFPPRFSGLQFPNYSSELNVNALELDDSALYLCATSRGTGNEKLFFGSGTQLSVL.

The table lists this clone with a few counts. The J gene is TRBJ1-3, the V gene TRBV4-3; possible D gene TRBD1, 6 bases. The CDR3 sequence is 15 residues long. Per germline, CDR1 LGHNA and CDR2 YSLEER. Trimming left V 1 base short and J 1 base short, with 8 bases between. The CDR3 DNA reads TGCGCCAGCAGCCAAGGGGACACTTCTGGAAACACCATATATTTT. It specifies CASSQGDTSGNTIYF.

The rearrangement links TRBV29-1 to TRBJ1-2, with D perhaps matching TRBD1 (6 bases). Germline loops: CDR1 SQVTM, CDR2 ANQGSEA. This CDR3 region has 12 residues. Between the trimmed V and J ends, which lost 7 bases and 4 bases, there was a span of 13 bases. This chain's CDR3 is CSGQDSAYGYTF. The DNA for the CDR3 is TGCAGCGGGCAGGACAGTGCCTATGGCTACACCTTC.

The chain employs TRBV2 and TRBJ1-2, with 7 bases lining up with TRBD1. Germline CDR1 SNHLY, CDR2 FYNNEI. J lost 7 bases, V lost 6 bases, and 20 bases had no gene match. There are 17 residues in the CDR3. DNA of the CDR3: TGTGCCAGCAGCGCTACCTCCCCCTACAGGGGAAGGGGTGGCTACACCTTC. Residues: CASSATSPYRGRGGYTF.

The J gene is TRBJ1-4, the V gene TRBV15; 8 bases are a match to TRBD1. Germline V lookup: CDR1 LNHNV, CDR2 YYDKDF (reference sequence). Trimming cost V 5 bases and J 3 bases; bases outside gene matches: 5. The CDR3 loop spans 15 amino acids. As DNA, the CDR3 is TGTGCCACCAGCGCGACAGGGGCCGCTAATGAAAAACTGTTTTTT. It translates to CATSATGAANEKLFF. The full variable domain, with the rest looked up from reference TRBV15 and TRBJ1-4, is DAMVIQNPRYQVTQFGKPVTLSCSQTLNHNVMYWYQQKSSQAPKLLFHYYDKDFNNEADTPDNFQSRRPNTSFCFLDIRSPGLGDTAMYLCATSATGAANEKLFFGSGTQLSVL.

This clone occurred a few times. The V gene is TRBV7-7, the J gene TRBJ2-5; 13 bases agree with TRBD2. J lost 5 bases, V lost 5 bases, and 8 bases had no gene match. This CDR3 region has 16 residues. CDR1 SSHAT and CDR2 FNYEAQ come from the germline V gene (reference sequence). The CDR3 is CASSPLAGGRIETQYF. DNA of the CDR3: TGTGCCAGCAGCCCACTAGCGGGGGGGCGTATTGAGACCCAGTACTTC. The whole variable domain, remainder taken from reference TRBV7-7 and TRBJ2-5, is GAGVSQSPRYKVTKRGQDVTLRCDPISSHATLYWYQQALGQGPEFLTYFNYEAQPDKSGLPSDRFSAERPEGSISTLTIQRTEQRDSAMYRCASSPLAGGRIETQYFGPGTRLLVL.

The chain links TRBV7-3 to TRBJ2-1, with a possible D match to TRBD1 (5 bases). In germline, CDR1 is SGHTA, CDR2 FQGTGA. This CDR3 spans 15 amino acids. V was clipped by 2 bases and J by 0 bases, with 8 bases between them. The CDR3 DNA reads TGTGCCAGCAGCTTAGGGGCAGGCTCCTACAATGAGCAGTTCTTC. It specifies CASSLGAGSYNEQFF.

The rearrangement uses TRBV5-4 and TRBJ2-1; perhaps TRBD1 as D (5 bases). Trimming took off 5 bases at V and 6 bases at J, with 15 bases between the two ends. Germline CDR1 SGHNT, CDR2 YYREEE (reference sequence). There are 14 residues in the CDR3. For the CDR3, the DNA is TGTGCCAGCAGTGGAGACAGAGGAATCAATGAGCAGTTCTTC. Translation: CASSGDRGINEQFF.

This chain links TRBV5-1 with TRBJ1-1, with 7 nucleotides matching TRBD1. Germline V gene lookup returns CDR1 SGHRS and CDR2 YFSETQ. The CDR3 consists of 13 residues. Trimming removed 6 bases from V and 4 bases from J; junction bases left unmatched: 6. The CDR3 nucleotides read TGCGCCAGCACCGACAGGGCTGGCACTGAAGCTTTCTTT. This codes for CASTDRAGTEAFF.

The chain is built from TRBV9 and TRBJ2-3; 8 bases agree with TRBD1. The CDR3 spans 18 residues. Germline CDR1 is SGDLS and CDR2 is YYNGEE. V shed 4 bases, J shed 2 bases, and the junction held 15 bases outside the gene matches. CDR3 amino acids: CASSPKRATGGVTDTQYF. The CDR3 coding sequence is TGTGCCAGCAGCCCTAAGCGGGCCACAGGGGGAGTCACAGATACGCAGTATTTT.